A single sample is the source of the 16 T cell receptor beta chains below, sequenced in a study of cytomegalovirus exposure and HLA in healthy donors. 13 Jbeta primers and 60 Vbeta primers were used for the PCR. Produced via immunoSEQ multiplex PCR; TCRdb's table is partial and in-frame only. This sample has 85,000 to 120,000 clones; less than 85% occur once, and the top ten carry 3.5% to 4%. Sequenced material: PBMCs. All receptors come from a man aged 55 to 70 in good health and CMV-seronegative.

This chain connects TRBV10-3 to TRBJ1-1, with D uncertain. Trimming shortened V by 3 bases and J by 0 bases, and 5 bases separated the two germline ends. CDR1 is ENHRY, CDR2 SYGVKD, per germline. The CDR3 is 13 residues long. CDR3: CAISDRMNTEAFF. The CDR3 DNA sequence: TGTGCCATCAGTGACAGAATGAACACTGAAGCTTTCTTT.

This chain uses TRBV2 with TRBJ1-2; a possible D gene is TRBD1 (5 bases). Looked up from germline, CDR1 is SNHLY and CDR2 is FYNNEI. The germline V and J ends were trimmed by 2 bases and 8 bases, with 15 bases remaining between them. The CDR3 covers 14 residues. CDR3 DNA sequence: TGTGCCAGCAGTGAAACGGGGGGTACTTTCGGCTACACCTTC. It encodes CASSETGGTFGYTF.

The chain couples TRBV5-1 to TRBJ2-7; TRBD2 matches 7 bases. Germline lookup yields CDR1 SGHRS and CDR2 YFSETQ. J gave up 7 bases and V 2 bases, and 12 bases lay outside the gene matches. This CDR3 is 15 amino acids long. The CDR3 region has the DNA TGCGCCAGCAGCTTCGGAATATACGAAGCGGGGGAGCAGTACTTC. This encodes CASSFGIYEAGEQYF.

V gene TRBV10-1 combines with J gene TRBJ1-1; D gene uncertain. V gave up 8 bases and J gave up 0 bases, with 16 bases separating them. CDR1 is WNHNN and CDR2 is SYGVQD in the germline V gene (reference sequence). There are 15 residues in the CDR3. CDR3 amino acids: CASGRRTGLNTEAFF. DNA for the CDR3: TGCGCCAGCGGAAGAAGGACTGGCTTGAACACTGAAGCTTTCTTT.

The CDR3 protein is CASSLTANYGYTF. Here the CDR3 DNA reads TGTGCCAGCAGTTTGACGGCTAACTATGGCTACACCTTC. V is TRBV5-4 and J is TRBJ1-2; D gene ambiguous. V dropped 5 bases and J dropped 0 bases, with 8 bases sitting between them. The CDR3 contains 13 residues. Germline loops: CDR1 SGHNT, CDR2 YYREEE (reference sequence).

This chain connects TRBV10-3 to TRBJ1-5; a weak D match, TRBD1 (6 bases). The germline CDR1 and CDR2 sequences are ENHRY and SYGVKD. The V and J ends lost 11 bases and 2 bases respectively, with 16 bases between them. This CDR3 has 14 amino acids. The CDR3 sequence is CAVSKGVGNQPQHF. The CDR3, as DNA: TGTGCCGTATCGAAGGGGGTTGGCAATCAGCCCCAGCATTTT.

The chain uses TRBV15 and TRBJ1-1, with TRBD1 as a possible D gene (5 bases). The V gene lost 8 bases and the J gene lost 4 bases, with 17 bases spanning the gap. The CDR3 has 14 amino acids. Germline CDR1 LNHNV, CDR2 YYDKDF (reference sequence). CDR3 region: CATAGRGTGTEAFF. The CDR3 nucleotides read TGTGCCACCGCTGGGCGGGGGACGGGCACTGAAGCTTTCTTT.

The chain joins TRBV5-6 to TRBJ2-3, with D possibly being TRBD1 (6 bases). The length of the CDR3 is 16 residues. The V gene's germline CDR1 is SGHDT and CDR2 YYEEEE. V was cut by 1 base and J by 1 base, with 13 bases left in between. The CDR3 sequence: CASSLRLQGGTDTQYF. Written as DNA, the CDR3 is TGTGCCAGCAGCTTGCGGTTACAGGGTGGCACAGATACGCAGTATTTT. Combining the CDR3 with reference TRBV5-6 and TRBJ2-3 gives the whole variable domain DAGVTQSPTHLIKTRGQQVTLRCSPKSGHDTVSWYQQALGQGPQFIFQYYEEEERQRGNFPDRFSGHQFPNYSSELNVNALLLGDSALYLCASSLRLQGGTDTQYFGPGTRLTVL.

This clone occurred a few times. V gene TRBV6-5 combines with J gene TRBJ1-5; 9 bases agree with TRBD1. Germline values: CDR1 MNHEY, CDR2 SVGAGI. The V gene end was trimmed by 5 bases and the J gene end by 4 bases; junction bases not matched to a gene: 3. This CDR3 is 14 amino acids long. The CDR3, as DNA: TGTGCCAGCAGTACAGGGACAGGGAATCAGCCCCAGCATTTT. It codes for CASSTGTGNQPQHF.

The chain couples TRBV29-1 to TRBJ1-3; TRBD1 matches 7 bases. V lost 3 bases to trimming and J lost 2 bases; unmatched junction nucleotides: 7. The CDR3 has 15 residues. Germline values: CDR1 SQVTM, CDR2 ANQGSEA. DNA for the CDR3: TGCAGCGTTGAGGGTCTAGGGACAGCTGGAAACACCATATATTTT. Translation gives CSVEGLGTAGNTIYF.

The DNA for the CDR3 is TGTGCCAGCAGTTTGATTGGGGCGGGATCTAGCACAGATACGCAGTATTTT. As protein: CASSLIGAGSSTDTQYF. The rearrangement joins TRBV28 to TRBJ2-3; D is perhaps TRBD2 (6 bases). The V end was cut by 3 bases, the J end by 0 bases, with 16 bases between. CDR1 is MDHEN and CDR2 is SYDVKM in the germline V gene. The CDR3 sequence is 17 residues long.

V is TRBV9 and J is TRBJ1-5, with D uncertain. The germline V gene has CDR1 SGDLS and CDR2 YYNGEE. The CDR3 has 12 amino acids. V was clipped by 5 bases and J by 2 bases, with 5 bases between them. In nucleotides, the CDR3 is TGTGCCAGCAGTGGAGGCAATCAGCCCCAGCATTTT. This sequence encodes CASSGGNQPQHF. Based on the CDR3 plus reference TRBV9 and TRBJ1-5, the full variable domain is DSGVTQTPKHLITATGQRVTLRCSPRSGDLSVYWYQQSLDQGLQFLIQYYNGEERAKGNILERFSAQQFPDLHSELNLSSLELGDSALYFCASSGGNQPQHFGDGTRLSIL.

This clone showed up just a few times. This chain uses TRBV19 with TRBJ1-5; 10 bases agree with TRBD1. J was trimmed by 1 base and V by 5 bases; bases with no gene match: 2. Per germline, CDR1 LNHDA and CDR2 SQIVND (reference sequence). The CDR3 has 15 amino acids. The CDR3 reads CASSRTGGSNQPQHF. The CDR3 bases are TGTGCCAGTAGTCGGACAGGGGGAAGCAATCAGCCCCAGCATTTT.

This chain connects TRBV5-4 to TRBJ2-1, with 11 bases that match TRBD1. The CDR3 totals 16 residues. CDR1 and CDR2 (germline): SGHNT, YYREEE (reference sequence). With 1 base clipped from V and 5 bases from J, the junction kept 5 bases outside the gene matches. CDR3 coding DNA: TGTGCCAGCAGCTTGCAGGCGGGACAGGGGGACAATGAGCAGTTCTTC. Translated: CASSLQAGQGDNEQFF.

CDR3 sequence reads: CASSDGTHSFDTQYF. The CDR3 DNA reads TGTGCCAGCAGCGACGGGACACACTCTTTTGATACGCAGTATTTT. The chain combines TRBV6-1 with TRBJ2-3; D might be TRBD1 (6 bases). The ends were cut back, 6 bases at V and 6 bases at J, with 19 bases in the middle. This CDR3 has 15 residues. Germline V gene lookup returns CDR1 MNHNS and CDR2 SASEGT.

The chain has TRBV23-1 and TRBJ2-5; D not resolved. TRBV23-1 is reported as an ORF; its role is uncertain. This CDR3 is built from 16 residues. V lost 3 bases to trimming and J lost 5 bases, with 19 bases between them. CDR3 protein: CASSHLRHRMWETQYF. CDR3 DNA: TGCGCCAGCAGTCATCTTCGACACCGAATGTGGGAGACCCAGTACTTC.